The sequence of this T cell receptor (beta chain) was determined in a study of blood T cell repertoires in COVID-19. Study information: Samples came from the United States, Italy and Spain, spanning acute and convalescent COVID-19.

The table lists this clone with a few counts. The CDR3 consists of 19 residues. After removal of 5 bases from V and 0 bases from J, the junction contained 16 bases not matched to a gene. Germline V gene data show CDR1 as SGHRS and CDR2 as YFSETQ. Per the authors' pipeline: Amplifying reference gene primers gave estimates of nucleated cell counts. TCRdb keeps only in-frame clones here, not all; method: immunoSEQ multiplex PCR. For V, J and clone size, that table is used; D and trimming come from the DNA. The table has 200,000 to 300,000 clones, around 84% seen once. Sequenced material: peripheral blood. This TCR came from a man aged 60-69 years with acute or convalescent COVID-19. This rearrangement joins TRBV5-1 to TRBJ1-4; 7 positions match TRBD1. CDR3 sequence reads: CASSPSPGQEIATNEKLFF. CDR3 DNA sequence: TGCGCCAGCAGTCCATCGCCTGGACAGGAGATAGCAACTAATGAAAAACTGTTTTTT.